The 6 T cell receptor beta chains given below trace back to one sample, sequenced in a study of T-cell memory formation after mild COVID-19. TCRdb used MiXCR to reprocess the 5' RACE reads, holding one entry per CDR3 protein. The table includes about 610,000 distinct CDR3 sequences, roughly 17% detected once. Sequenced material: PBMCs or a T cell subset sorted from them (not recorded which). The source is an adult woman who had mild COVID-19 (a few samples of this study predate the infection). Cell type and time point are not known.

The table lists this clonotype with a few counts. The V call is TRBV29-1, the J call TRBJ1-1; 7 bases align to TRBD1. V trimming: 4 bases; J trimming: 4 bases; junction bases outside the gene matches: 6. The CDR3 has 13 residues. CDR1 and CDR2 from the germline V gene are SQVTM and ANQGSEA. The CDR3 nucleotides are TGCAGCGTTGGACAGGGAGTGGGCACTGAAGCTTTCTTT. Protein product: CSVGQGVGTEAFF.

The CDR3 reads CATSDSRRGGSYNEQFF. CDR3 DNA: TGTGCCACCAGTGATTCGCGACGGGGGGGCTCCTACAATGAGCAGTTCTTC. The chain is built from TRBV24-1 and TRBJ2-1; 8 bases map to TRBD2. The CDR3 is 17 residues long. V lost 2 bases and J lost 0; bases outside the gene matches: 5. The germline gives CDR1 KGHDR, CDR2 SFDVKD.

This clonotype has a handful of counts. V gene TRBV7-2 combines with J gene TRBJ2-4, with 11 positions matching TRBD2. J gave up 1 base and V 2 bases, and 10 bases lay outside the gene matches. Germline V gene lookup returns CDR1 SGHTA and CDR2 FQGNSA. The CDR3 runs 19 residues. CDR3 in amino acids: CASSLKVIAGGLAKNIQYF. The DNA for the CDR3 is TGTGCCAGCAGCTTAAAAGTCATAGCGGGGGGGCTGGCCAAAAACATTCAGTACTTC.

This clonotype has a handful of counts. The chain couples TRBV7-9 to TRBJ2-2, with TRBD1 as a possible D gene (6 bases). The germline V gene encodes CDR1 SEHNR and CDR2 FQNEAQ (reference sequence). V lost 5 bases, J lost 5 bases, and 12 bases lay in between. The CDR3 contains 14 residues. The CDR3 is CASSPDSRTGELFF. The CDR3 bases are TGTGCCAGCAGCCCGGACAGTAGGACCGGGGAGCTGTTTTTT.

The CDR3 loop is CASTPWAGGTDTQYF. The CDR3, as DNA: TGTGCCAGCACCCCGTGGGCGGGCGGCACAGATACGCAGTATTTT. The chain carries TRBV7-2 and TRBJ2-3, with D possibly matching TRBD2 (5 bases). CDR3 length equals 15 residues. Deletions cut 7 bases from V and 1 base from J, with 15 bases between. Per germline, CDR1 SGHTA and CDR2 FQGNSA. The variable domain in full, completed from reference TRBV7-2 and TRBJ2-3, reads GAGVSQSPSNKVTEKGKDVELRCDPISGHTALYWYRQSLGQGLEFLIYFQGNSAPDKSGLPSDRFSAERTGGSVSTLTIQRTQQEDSAVYLCASTPWAGGTDTQYFGPGTRLTVL.

The V call is TRBV20-1, the J call TRBJ2-7; D remains unclear. The V end lost 6 bases, the J end lost 2 bases, and 8 bases lay between the germline ends. The CDR3 length is 11 residues. CDR1 and CDR2 (germline): DFQATT, SNEGSKA (reference sequence). The chain's CDR3 is CSAPSPYEQYF. As DNA, the CDR3 is TGCAGTGCACCTTCCCCCTACGAGCAGTACTTC.